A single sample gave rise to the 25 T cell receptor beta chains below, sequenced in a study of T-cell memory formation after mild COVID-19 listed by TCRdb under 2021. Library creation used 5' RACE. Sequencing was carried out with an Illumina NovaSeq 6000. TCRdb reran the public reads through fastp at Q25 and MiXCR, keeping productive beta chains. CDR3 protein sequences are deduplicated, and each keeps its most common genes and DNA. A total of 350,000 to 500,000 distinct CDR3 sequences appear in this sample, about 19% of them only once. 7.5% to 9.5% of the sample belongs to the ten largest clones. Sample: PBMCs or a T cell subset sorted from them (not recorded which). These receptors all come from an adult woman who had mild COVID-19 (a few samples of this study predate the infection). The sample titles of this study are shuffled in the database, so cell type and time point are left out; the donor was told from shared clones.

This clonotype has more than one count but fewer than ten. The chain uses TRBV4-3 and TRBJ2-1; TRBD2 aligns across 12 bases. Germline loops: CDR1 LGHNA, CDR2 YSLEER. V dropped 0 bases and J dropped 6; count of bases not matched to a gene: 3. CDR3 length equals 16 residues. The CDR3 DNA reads TGCGCCAGCAGCCAAGAGGCACTAGCGGGAGGCAATGAGCAGTTCTTC. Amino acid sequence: CASSQEALAGGNEQFF.

The CDR3 reads CASSKGQGVNYNEQFF. The CDR3 nucleotides are TGTGCCAGTAGTAAAGGACAGGGGGTTAATTACAATGAGCAGTTCTTC. This rearrangement joins TRBV19 to TRBJ2-1, with 10 nucleotides matching TRBD1. V shed 4 bases, J shed 4 bases, and the junction held 7 bases outside the gene matches. The CDR3 sequence is 16 residues long. The V gene's germline CDR1 is LNHDA and CDR2 SQIVND (reference sequence).

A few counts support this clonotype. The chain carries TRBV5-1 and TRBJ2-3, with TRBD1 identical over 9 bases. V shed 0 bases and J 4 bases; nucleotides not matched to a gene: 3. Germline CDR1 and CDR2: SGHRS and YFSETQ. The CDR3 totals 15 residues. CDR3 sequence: CASSLATGGADTQYF. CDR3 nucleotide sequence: TGCGCCAGCAGCTTGGCCACAGGGGGCGCAGATACGCAGTATTTT.

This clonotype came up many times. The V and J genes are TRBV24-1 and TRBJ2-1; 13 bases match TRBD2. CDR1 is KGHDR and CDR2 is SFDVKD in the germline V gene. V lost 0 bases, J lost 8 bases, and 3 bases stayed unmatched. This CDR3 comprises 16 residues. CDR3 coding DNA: TGTGCCACCAGTGATTTGACTAGCGGGGGGGCATATGAGCAGTTCTTC. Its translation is CATSDLTSGGAYEQFF.

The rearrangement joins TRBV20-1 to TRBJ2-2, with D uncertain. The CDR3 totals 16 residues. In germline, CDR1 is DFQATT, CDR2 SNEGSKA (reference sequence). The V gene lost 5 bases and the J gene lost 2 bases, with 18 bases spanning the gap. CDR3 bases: TGCAGTGCTTCTATCCATCAGAGGCCTAACACCGGGGAGCTGTTTTTT. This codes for CSASIHQRPNTGELFF.

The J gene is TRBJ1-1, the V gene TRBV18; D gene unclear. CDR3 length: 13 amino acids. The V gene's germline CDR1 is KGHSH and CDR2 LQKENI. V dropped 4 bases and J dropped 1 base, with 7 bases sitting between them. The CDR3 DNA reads TGTGCCAGCTCACGCCAGACGAACACTGAAGCTTTCTTT. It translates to CASSRQTNTEAFF.

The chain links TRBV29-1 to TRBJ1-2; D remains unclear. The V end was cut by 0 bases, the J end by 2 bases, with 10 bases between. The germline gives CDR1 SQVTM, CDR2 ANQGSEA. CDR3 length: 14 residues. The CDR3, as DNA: TGCAGCGTTGAAGATCGCGAGGTAAACTATGGCTACACCTTC. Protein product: CSVEDREVNYGYTF.

As DNA, the CDR3 is TGTGCCAGCAGCGTATCGAGCGGGACTAGCGGGACTTACGAGCAGTACTTC. It encodes CASSVSSGTSGTYEQYF. The chain combines TRBV9 with TRBJ2-7, with 13 bases that match TRBD2. V lost 1 base and J lost 4; bases outside the gene matches: 8. Germline CDR1 and CDR2: SGDLS and YYNGEE. The CDR3 is 17 amino acids.

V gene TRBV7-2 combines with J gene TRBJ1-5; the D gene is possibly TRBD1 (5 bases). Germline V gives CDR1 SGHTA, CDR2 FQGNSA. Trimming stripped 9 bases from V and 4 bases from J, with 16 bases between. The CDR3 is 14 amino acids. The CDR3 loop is CASTRDSINQPQHF. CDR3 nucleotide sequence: TGTGCCAGTACGCGGGACTCGATTAATCAGCCCCAGCATTTT.

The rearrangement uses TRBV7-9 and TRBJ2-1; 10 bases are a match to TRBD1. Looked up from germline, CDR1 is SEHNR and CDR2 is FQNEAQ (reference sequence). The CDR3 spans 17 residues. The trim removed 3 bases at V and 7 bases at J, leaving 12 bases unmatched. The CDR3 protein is CASSLNPGQGRSNEQFF. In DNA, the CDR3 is TGTGCCAGCAGCTTGAACCCGGGACAGGGGCGATCTAATGAGCAGTTCTTC.

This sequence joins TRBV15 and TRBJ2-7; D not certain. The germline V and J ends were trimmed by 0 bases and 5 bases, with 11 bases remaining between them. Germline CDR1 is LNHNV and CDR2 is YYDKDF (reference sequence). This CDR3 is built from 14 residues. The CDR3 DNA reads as TGTGCCACCAGCAGAGACAGGATAGCCCACGAGCAGTACTTC. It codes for CATSRDRIAHEQYF.

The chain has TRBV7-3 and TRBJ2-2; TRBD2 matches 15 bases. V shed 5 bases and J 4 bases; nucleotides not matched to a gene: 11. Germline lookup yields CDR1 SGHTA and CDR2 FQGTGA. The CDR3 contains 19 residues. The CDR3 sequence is CASSAGTSGRRLGTGELFF. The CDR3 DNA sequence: TGTGCCAGCAGCGCCGGGACTAGCGGGAGGAGATTGGGCACCGGGGAGCTGTTTTTT.

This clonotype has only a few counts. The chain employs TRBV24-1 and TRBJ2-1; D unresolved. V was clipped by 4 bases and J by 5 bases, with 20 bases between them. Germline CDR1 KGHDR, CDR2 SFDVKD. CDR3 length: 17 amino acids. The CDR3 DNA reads TGTGCCACCAGTGACCCCCTCCGAGCCCCGGACCACAATGAGCAGTTCTTC. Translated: CATSDPLRAPDHNEQFF.

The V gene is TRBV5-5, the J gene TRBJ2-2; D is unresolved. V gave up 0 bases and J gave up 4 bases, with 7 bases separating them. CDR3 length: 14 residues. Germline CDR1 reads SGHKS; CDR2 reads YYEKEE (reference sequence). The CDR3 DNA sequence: TGTGCCAGCAGCTTGGAGGTGGGCACCGGGGAGCTGTTTTTT. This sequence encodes CASSLEVGTGELFF. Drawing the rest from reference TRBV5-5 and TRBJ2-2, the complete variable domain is DAGVTQSPTHLIKTRGQQVTLRCSPISGHKSVSWYQQVLGQGPQFIFQYYEKEERGRGNFPDRFSARQFPNYSSELNVNALLLGDSALYLCASSLEVGTGELFFGEGSRLTVL.

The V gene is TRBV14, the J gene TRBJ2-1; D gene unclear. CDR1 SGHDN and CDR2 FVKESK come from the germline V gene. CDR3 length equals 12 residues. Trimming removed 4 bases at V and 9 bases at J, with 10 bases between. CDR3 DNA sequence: TGTGCCAGCAGCCGGGCCCGCAGTGAGCAGTTCTTC. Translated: CASSRARSEQFF. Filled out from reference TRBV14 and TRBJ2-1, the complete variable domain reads EAGVTQFPSHSVIEKGQTVTLRCDPISGHDNLYWYRRVMGKEIKFLLHFVKESKQDESGMPNNRFLAERTGGTYSTLKVQPAELEDSGVYFCASSRARSEQFFGPGTRLTVL.

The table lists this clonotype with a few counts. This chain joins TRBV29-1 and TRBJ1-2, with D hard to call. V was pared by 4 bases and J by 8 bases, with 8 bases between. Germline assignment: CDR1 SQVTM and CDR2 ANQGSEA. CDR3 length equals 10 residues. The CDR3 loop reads CSVGPKGYTF. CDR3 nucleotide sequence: TGCAGCGTTGGTCCCAAAGGCTACACCTTC.

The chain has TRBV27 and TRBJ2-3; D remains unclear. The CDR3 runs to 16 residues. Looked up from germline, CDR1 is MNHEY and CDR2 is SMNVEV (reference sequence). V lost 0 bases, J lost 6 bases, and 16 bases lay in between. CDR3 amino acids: CASSLSSRRNPDTQYF. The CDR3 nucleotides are TGTGCCAGCAGTTTATCGTCTAGACGGAATCCTGATACGCAGTATTTT.

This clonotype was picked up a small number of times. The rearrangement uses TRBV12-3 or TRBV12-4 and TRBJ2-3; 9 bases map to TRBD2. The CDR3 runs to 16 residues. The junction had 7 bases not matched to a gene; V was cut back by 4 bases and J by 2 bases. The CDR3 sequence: CASSWGQREVTDTQYF. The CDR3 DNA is TGTGCCAGCAGTTGGGGACAGCGGGAGGTCACAGATACGCAGTATTTT.

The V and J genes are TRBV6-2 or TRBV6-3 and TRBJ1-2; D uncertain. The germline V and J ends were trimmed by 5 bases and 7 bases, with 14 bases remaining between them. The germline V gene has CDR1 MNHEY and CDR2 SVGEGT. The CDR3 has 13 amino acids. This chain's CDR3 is CASSPLIRSGYTF. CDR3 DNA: TGTGCCAGCAGTCCTCTCATTAGAAGTGGCTACACCTTC.

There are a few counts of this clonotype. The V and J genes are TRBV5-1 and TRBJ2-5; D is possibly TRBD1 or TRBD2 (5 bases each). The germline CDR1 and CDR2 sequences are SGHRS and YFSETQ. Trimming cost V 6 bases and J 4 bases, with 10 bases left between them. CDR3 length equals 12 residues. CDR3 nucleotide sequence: TGCGCCAGCATTGGGGGTGGAGAGACCCAGTACTTC. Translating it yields CASIGGGETQYF.

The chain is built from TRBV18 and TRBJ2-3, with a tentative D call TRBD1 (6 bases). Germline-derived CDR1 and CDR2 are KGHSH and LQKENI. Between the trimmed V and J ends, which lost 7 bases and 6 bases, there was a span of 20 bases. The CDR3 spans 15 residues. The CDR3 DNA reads TGTGCCAGCTTCTTGACAAGAGGGGGTCCGGATACGCAGTATTTT. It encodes CASFLTRGGPDTQYF.

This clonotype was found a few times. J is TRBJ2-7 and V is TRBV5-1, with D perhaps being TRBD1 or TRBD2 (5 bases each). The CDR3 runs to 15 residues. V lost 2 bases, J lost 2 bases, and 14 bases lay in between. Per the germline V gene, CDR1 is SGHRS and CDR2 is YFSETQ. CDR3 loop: CASSFPGSIPYEQYF. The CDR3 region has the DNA TGCGCCAGCAGCTTCCCAGGGAGCATTCCCTACGAGCAGTACTTC.

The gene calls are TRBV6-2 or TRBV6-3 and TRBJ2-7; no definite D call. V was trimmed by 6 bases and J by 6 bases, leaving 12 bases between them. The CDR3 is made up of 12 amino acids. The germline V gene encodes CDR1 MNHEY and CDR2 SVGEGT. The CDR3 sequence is CASRESPREQYF. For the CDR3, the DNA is TGTGCCAGCAGAGAATCCCCACGCGAGCAGTACTTC.

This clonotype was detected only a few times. This CDR3 reads CASGTGNYGYTF. In DNA form, the CDR3 reads TGTGCCAGCGGTACAGGGAACTATGGCTACACCTTC. This chain links TRBV7-2 with TRBJ1-2, with D possibly matching TRBD1 (6 bases). In germline, CDR1 is SGHTA, CDR2 FQGNSA. Trimming left V 8 bases short and J 2 bases short, with 9 bases between. The CDR3 has 12 residues.

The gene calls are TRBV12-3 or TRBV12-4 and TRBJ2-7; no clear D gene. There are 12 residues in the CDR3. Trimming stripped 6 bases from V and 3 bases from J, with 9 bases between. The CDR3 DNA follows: TGTGCCAGCAGCCCCTCGCTCTACGAGCAGTACTTC. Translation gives CASSPSLYEQYF.